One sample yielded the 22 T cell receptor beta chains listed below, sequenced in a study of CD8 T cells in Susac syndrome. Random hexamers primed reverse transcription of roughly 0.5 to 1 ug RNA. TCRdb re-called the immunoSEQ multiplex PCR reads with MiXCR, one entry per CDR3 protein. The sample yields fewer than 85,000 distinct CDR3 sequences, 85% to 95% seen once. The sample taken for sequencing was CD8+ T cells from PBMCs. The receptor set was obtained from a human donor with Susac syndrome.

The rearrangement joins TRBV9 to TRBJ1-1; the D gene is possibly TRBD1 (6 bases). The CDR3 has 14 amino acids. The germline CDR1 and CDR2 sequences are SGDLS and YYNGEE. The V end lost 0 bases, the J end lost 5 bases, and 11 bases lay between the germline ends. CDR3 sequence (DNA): TGTGCCAGCAGCGTAGAGAGGGGGACTACTGAAGCTTTCTTT. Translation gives CASSVERGTTEAFF.

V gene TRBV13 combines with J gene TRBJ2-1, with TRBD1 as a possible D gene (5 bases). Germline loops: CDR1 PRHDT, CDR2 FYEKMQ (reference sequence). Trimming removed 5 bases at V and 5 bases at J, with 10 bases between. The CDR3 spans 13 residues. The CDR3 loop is CASSRQIDNEQFF. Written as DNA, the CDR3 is TGTGCCAGCAGCCGACAGATAGACAATGAGCAGTTCTTC.

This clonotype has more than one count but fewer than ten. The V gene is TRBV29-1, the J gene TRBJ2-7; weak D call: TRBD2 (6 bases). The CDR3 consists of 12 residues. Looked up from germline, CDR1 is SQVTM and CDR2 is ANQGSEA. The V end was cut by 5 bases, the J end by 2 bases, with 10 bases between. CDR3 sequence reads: CSVRTGAYEQYF. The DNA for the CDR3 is TGCAGCGTTAGAACGGGGGCCTACGAGCAGTACTTC.

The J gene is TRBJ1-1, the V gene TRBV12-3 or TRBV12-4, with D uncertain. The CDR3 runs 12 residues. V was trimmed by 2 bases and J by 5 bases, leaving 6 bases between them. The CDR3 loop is CASSLPGTEAFF. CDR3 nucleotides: TGTGCCAGCAGTTTACCGGGGACTGAAGCTTTCTTT.

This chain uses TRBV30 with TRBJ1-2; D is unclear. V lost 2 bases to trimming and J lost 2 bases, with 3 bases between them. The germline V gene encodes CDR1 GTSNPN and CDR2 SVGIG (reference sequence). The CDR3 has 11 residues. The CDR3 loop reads CAWSTNYGYTF. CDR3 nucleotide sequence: TGTGCCTGGAGTACCAACTATGGCTACACCTTC.

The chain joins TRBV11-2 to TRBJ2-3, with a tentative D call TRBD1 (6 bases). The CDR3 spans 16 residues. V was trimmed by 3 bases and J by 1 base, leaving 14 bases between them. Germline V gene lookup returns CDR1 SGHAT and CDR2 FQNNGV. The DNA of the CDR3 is TGTGCCAGCAGCTTGGTCCCGGGACAACGCACAGATACGCAGTATTTT. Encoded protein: CASSLVPGQRTDTQYF.

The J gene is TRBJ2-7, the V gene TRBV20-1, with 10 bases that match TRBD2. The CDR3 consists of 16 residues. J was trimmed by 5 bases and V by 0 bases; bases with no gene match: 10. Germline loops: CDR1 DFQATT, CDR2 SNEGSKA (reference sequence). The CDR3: CSAREGLRTSGHEQYF. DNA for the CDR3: TGCAGTGCTAGAGAGGGACTACGGACTAGCGGTCACGAGCAGTACTTC.

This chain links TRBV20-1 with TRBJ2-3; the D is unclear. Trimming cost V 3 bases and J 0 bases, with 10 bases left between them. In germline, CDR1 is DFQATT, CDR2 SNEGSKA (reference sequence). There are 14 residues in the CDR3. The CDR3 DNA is TGCAGTGCTAGCGGCGCGACTAGCACAGATACGCAGTATTTT. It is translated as CSASGATSTDTQYF.

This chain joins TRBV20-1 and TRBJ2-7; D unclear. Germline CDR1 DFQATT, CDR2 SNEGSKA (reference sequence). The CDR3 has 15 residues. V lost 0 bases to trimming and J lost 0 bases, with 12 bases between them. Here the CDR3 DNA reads TGCAGTGCTAGAGATCGTTCCACCAGCTCCTACGAGCAGTACTTC. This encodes CSARDRSTSSYEQYF.

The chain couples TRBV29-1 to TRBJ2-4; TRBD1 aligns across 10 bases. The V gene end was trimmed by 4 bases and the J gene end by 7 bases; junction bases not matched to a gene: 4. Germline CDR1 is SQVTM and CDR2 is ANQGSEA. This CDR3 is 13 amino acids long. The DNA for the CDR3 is TGCAGCGTTGTTGGGGGACAGGGGAACATTCAGTACTTC. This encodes CSVVGGQGNIQYF. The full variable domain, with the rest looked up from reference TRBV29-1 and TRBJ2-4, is SAVISQKPSRDICQRGTSLTIQCQVDSQVTMMFWYRQQPGQSLTLIATANQGSEATYESGFVIDKFPISRPNLTFSTLTVSNMSPEDSSIYLCSVVGGQGNIQYFGAGTRLSVL.

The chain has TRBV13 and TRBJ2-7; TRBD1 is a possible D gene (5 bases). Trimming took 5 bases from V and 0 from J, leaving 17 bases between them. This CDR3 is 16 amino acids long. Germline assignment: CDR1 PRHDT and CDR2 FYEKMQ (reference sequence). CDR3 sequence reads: CASSPPGLRSSYEQYF. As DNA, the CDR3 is TGTGCCAGCAGCCCACCAGGGCTCCGAAGCTCCTACGAGCAGTACTTC.

CDR3 bases: TGCAGTGCTAGGGACAGGGGGCAAAGAAACATTCAGTACTTC. Its translation: CSARDRGQRNIQYF. This chain connects TRBV20-1 to TRBJ2-4, with 11 bases lining up with TRBD1. The CDR3 is 14 amino acids. Trimming at V came to 3 bases and at J to 6 bases, leaving 4 bases not matched to a gene. CDR1 and CDR2 from the germline V gene are DFQATT and SNEGSKA (reference sequence).

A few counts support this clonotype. The CDR3 sequence: CASSPTSGSGANVLTF. CDR3 coding DNA: TGTGCCAGTAGTCCAACTAGCGGTTCAGGGGCCAACGTCCTGACTTTC. This rearrangement joins TRBV19 to TRBJ2-6; 8 nucleotides match TRBD2. The CDR3 has 16 residues. The germline V gene has CDR1 LNHDA and CDR2 SQIVND (reference sequence). Trimming removed 5 bases from V and 4 bases from J; junction bases left unmatched: 7. Using reference TRBV19 and TRBJ2-6 for the parts outside the CDR3, the full variable domain is DGGITQSPKYLFRKEGQNVTLSCEQNLNHDAMYWYRQDPGQGLRLIYYSQIVNDFQKGDIAEGYSVSREKKESFPLTVTSAQKNPTAFYLCASSPTSGSGANVLTFGAGSRLTVL.

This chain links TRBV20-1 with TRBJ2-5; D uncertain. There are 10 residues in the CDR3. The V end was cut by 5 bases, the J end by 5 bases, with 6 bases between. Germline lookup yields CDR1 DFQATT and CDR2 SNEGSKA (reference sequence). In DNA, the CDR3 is TGCAGTGCTTTCGGGGAGACCCAGTACTTC. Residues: CSAFGETQYF.

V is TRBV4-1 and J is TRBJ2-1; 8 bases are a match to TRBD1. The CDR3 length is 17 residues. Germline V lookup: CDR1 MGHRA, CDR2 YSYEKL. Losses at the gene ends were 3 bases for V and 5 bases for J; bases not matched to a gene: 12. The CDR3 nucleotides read TGCGCCAGCAGCCATCTACCTTCAGGGGGCTTGGACAATGAGCAGTTCTTC. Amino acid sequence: CASSHLPSGGLDNEQFF.

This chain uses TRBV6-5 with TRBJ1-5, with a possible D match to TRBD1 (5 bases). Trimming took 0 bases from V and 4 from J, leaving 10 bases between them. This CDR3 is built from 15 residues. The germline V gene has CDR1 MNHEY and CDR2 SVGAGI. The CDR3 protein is CASSYSIGGNQPQHF. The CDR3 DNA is TGTGCCAGCAGTTACTCGATCGGGGGGAATCAGCCCCAGCATTTT.

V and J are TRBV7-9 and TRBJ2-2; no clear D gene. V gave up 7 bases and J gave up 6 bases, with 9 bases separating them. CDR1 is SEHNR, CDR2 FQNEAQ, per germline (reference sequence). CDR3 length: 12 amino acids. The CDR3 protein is CASTGRAGELFF. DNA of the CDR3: TGTGCCAGCACGGGTCGGGCCGGGGAGCTGTTTTTT.

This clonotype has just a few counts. CDR3 loop: CSVLAGELFF. For the CDR3, the DNA is TGCAGCGTTTTGGCCGGGGAGCTGTTTTTT. The chain carries TRBV29-1 and TRBJ2-2; the D is unclear. Trimming removed 5 bases from V and 6 bases from J, with 4 bases in between. Germline lookup yields CDR1 SQVTM and CDR2 ANQGSEA. The CDR3 loop spans 10 amino acids.

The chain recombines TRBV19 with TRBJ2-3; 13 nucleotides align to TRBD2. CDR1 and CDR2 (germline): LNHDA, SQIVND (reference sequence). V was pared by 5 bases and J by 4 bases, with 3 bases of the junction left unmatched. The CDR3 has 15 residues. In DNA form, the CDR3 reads TGTGCCAGTAGTGAGACTAGCGGGAGGTCAGATACGCAGTATTTT. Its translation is CASSETSGRSDTQYF.

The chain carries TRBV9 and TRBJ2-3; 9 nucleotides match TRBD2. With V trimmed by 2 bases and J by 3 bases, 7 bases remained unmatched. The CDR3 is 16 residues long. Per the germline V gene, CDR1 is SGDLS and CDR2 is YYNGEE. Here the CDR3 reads CASSVEPGLATDTQYF. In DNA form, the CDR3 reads TGTGCCAGCAGCGTTGAGCCGGGACTAGCAACAGATACGCAGTATTTT.

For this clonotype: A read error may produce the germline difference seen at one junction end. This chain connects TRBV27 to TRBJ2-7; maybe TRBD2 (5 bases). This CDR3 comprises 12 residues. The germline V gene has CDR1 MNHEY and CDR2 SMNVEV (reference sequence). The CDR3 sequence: CASGFSGNEQYF. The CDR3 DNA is TGTGCCAGCGGTTTCTCGGGGAACGAGCAGTACTTC.

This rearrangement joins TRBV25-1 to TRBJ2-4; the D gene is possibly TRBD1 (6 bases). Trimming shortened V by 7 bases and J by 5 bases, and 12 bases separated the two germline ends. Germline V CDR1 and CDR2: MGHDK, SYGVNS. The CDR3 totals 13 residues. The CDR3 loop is CASMGGTQNIQYF. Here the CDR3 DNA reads TGTGCCAGCATGGGTGGGACACAAAACATTCAGTACTTC.